The T cell receptor beta chain under discussion was sequenced for a study of T cell clusters in autoimmune cytopenias. Study results and caveats: TRB repertoire shifts in secondary cytopenia and chronic lymphocytic leukemia mostly reflected lymphoma, not autoimmunity. Functional roles of the in silico T cell clusters still await experimental validation.

TRB was amplified by touch-down multiplex PCR, primer pools A and B combined. Reanalyzing the multiplex PCR reads, TCRdb keeps one entry per CDR3 protein, without DNA. The table gives roughly 8,400 distinct CDR3 sequences; the top ten clones make up about 21% of it. Frequency places this clonotype as medium-sized. The antigen is unknown. The CDR3 loop spans 15 amino acids. Germline V gives CDR1 SQVTM, CDR2 ANQGSEA. Each sample's input was approximately 0.25 ug genomic DNA, approximately 37,500 genome equivalents. What was sequenced was peripheral blood. The chain recombines TRBV29-1 with TRBJ2-3; the D call from TCRdb, TRBD1, cannot be confirmed without DNA. The TCR originated in a human donor with an autoimmune cytopenia or autoimmune hepatitis (not recorded which). The CDR3 here is CSVELRDRGADTQYF.